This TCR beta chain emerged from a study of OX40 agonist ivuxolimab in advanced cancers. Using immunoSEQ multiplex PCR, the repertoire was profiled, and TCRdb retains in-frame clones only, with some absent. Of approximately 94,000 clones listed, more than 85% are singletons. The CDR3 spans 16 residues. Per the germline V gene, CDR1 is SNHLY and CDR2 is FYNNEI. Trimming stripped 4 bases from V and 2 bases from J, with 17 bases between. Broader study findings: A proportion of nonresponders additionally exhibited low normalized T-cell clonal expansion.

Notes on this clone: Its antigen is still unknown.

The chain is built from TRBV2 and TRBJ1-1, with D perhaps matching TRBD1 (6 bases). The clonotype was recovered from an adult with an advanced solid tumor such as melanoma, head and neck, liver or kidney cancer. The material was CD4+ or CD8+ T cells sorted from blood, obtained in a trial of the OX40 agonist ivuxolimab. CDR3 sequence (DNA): TGTGCCAGCAGTGGAGGAAGGGGGGCGATTAACACTGAAGCTTTCTTT. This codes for CASSGGRGAINTEAFF. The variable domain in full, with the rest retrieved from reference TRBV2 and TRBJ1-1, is EPEVTQTPSHQVTQMGQEVILRCVPISNHLYFYWYRQILGQKVEFLVSFYNNEISEKSEIFDDQFSVERPDGSNFTLKIRSTKLEDSAMYFCASSGGRGAINTEAFFGQGTRLTVV.